These 22 T cell receptor beta chains originate from one sample sequenced in a study of cytomegalovirus exposure and HLA in healthy donors. In the PCR, 60 Vbeta and 13 Jbeta primers were used. Profiling relied on immunoSEQ multiplex PCR, and the TCRdb table lists in-frame clones only, not all of them. The sample holds approximately 190,000 clones; over 75% are singletons and the top ten take over 3.5%. Specimen: PBMCs. The receptors were sampled from a man aged 45-65 years in good health and CMV-seronegative.

This clone is a singleton in its sample. The CDR3 here is CASSVDSGGADNEQFF. In DNA, the CDR3 is TGTGCCAGCAGCGTGGATAGCGGGGGGGCCGACAATGAGCAGTTCTTC. The gene calls are TRBV9 and TRBJ2-1, with 11 bases identical to TRBD2. The ends lost 2 bases at V and 5 bases at J; junction bases unmatched: 6. Germline V CDR1 and CDR2: SGDLS, YYNGEE. The CDR3 runs to 16 residues.

The rearrangement joins TRBV7-9 to TRBJ2-5; D is ambiguous. The CDR3 contains 15 residues. V was shortened by 5 bases and J by 4 bases, with 17 bases between the two germline ends. Looked up from germline, CDR1 is SEHNR and CDR2 is FQNEAQ (reference sequence). In nucleotides, the CDR3 is TGTGCCAGCAGCCCGAAGGTGAGGCTAGGAGAGACCCAGTACTTC. Residues: CASSPKVRLGETQYF.

The CDR3 is CASSYLENQPQHF. The CDR3 nucleotides read TGTGCCAGCAGTTACCTGGAGAATCAGCCCCAGCATTTT. This chain joins TRBV6-5 and TRBJ1-5; D remains unclear. This CDR3 has 13 amino acids. Trimming pared 2 bases from V and 4 bases from J, leaving 6 bases between. Germline V gives CDR1 MNHEY, CDR2 SVGAGI.

This sequence joins TRBV5-1 and TRBJ1-5, with 10 bases fitting TRBD1. The CDR3 is made up of 16 amino acids. Germline values: CDR1 SGHRS, CDR2 YFSETQ. The ends lost 3 bases at V and 1 base at J; junction bases unmatched: 4. CDR3 coding DNA: TGCGCCAGCAGCTCCCCGGGACAGGGGAGCAATCAGCCCCAGCATTTT. This gives the protein CASSSPGQGSNQPQHF.

This clone was detected only a few times. V usage is TRBV2 and J usage is TRBJ1-5; TRBD1 aligns across 7 bases. J gave up 1 base and V 5 bases, and 5 bases lay outside the gene matches. This CDR3 spans 15 amino acids. Germline lookup yields CDR1 SNHLY and CDR2 FYNNEI. CDR3 nucleotides: TGTGCCAGCAGTTCGCAGGGGGAGAGCAATCAGCCCCAGCATTTT. It translates to CASSSQGESNQPQHF.

This clone showed up just a few times. V usage is TRBV10-2 and J usage is TRBJ1-2; D possibly corresponds to TRBD1 (6 bases). Germline CDR1 and CDR2: WSHSY and SAAADI. The CDR3 is 13 amino acids. Trimming took off 3 bases at V and 6 bases at J, with 11 bases between the two ends. CDR3 sequence reads: CASSDPGGDGYTF. The CDR3 DNA is TGCGCCAGCAGTGATCCGGGGGGCGATGGCTACACCTTC.

Note on this clone: A junction end diverges from the germline sequence, so it may reflect a read error. This chain uses TRBV15 with TRBJ1-4, with 7 bases lining up with TRBD1. CDR1 LNHNV and CDR2 YYDKDF come from the germline V gene (reference sequence). This CDR3 contains 16 residues. The CDR3 sequence is CATSRGRDSNNEELFF. CDR3 nucleotides: TGTGCCACCAGCAGAGGGAGGGACAGCAATAATGAAGAACTGTTTTTT.

The chain uses TRBV7-8 and TRBJ2-7; D gene ambiguous. The V gene lost 7 bases and the J gene lost 3 bases, with 7 bases spanning the gap. Germline assignment: CDR1 SGHVS and CDR2 FQNEAQ. The CDR3 length is 11 residues. The CDR3 nucleotides read TGTGCCAGCACCACAAACTACGAGCAGTACTTC. Translation: CASTTNYEQYF.

The chain is built from TRBV5-1 and TRBJ1-2, with D possibly matching TRBD1 (5 bases). The germline gives CDR1 SGHRS, CDR2 YFSETQ. The length of the CDR3 is 13 residues. V was pared by 0 bases and J by 4 bases, with 7 bases between. CDR3 loop: CASSLGGGYGYTF. CDR3 nucleotide sequence: TGCGCCAGCAGCTTGGGCGGGGGCTATGGCTACACCTTC.

The chain combines TRBV27 with TRBJ1-1; 7 bases match TRBD1. Germline assignment: CDR1 MNHEY and CDR2 SMNVEV (reference sequence). V trimming: 5 bases; J trimming: 6 bases; junction bases outside the gene matches: 12. The CDR3 contains 15 residues. The CDR3 reads CASSPNRQGLAEAFF. CDR3 nucleotide sequence: TGTGCCAGCAGTCCAAACCGACAGGGTCTCGCTGAAGCTTTCTTT.

This chain connects TRBV2 to TRBJ2-1; 11 bases match TRBD2. CDR3 length equals 15 residues. Germline loops: CDR1 SNHLY, CDR2 FYNNEI. With V trimmed by 8 bases and J by 4 bases, 7 bases remained unmatched. In DNA, the CDR3 is TGTGCCAGCCTCCGACTAGCGGGGATATACAATGAGCAGTTCTTC. This codes for CASLRLAGIYNEQFF.

The chain has TRBV27 and TRBJ1-5; TRBD1 might be the D (5 bases). The CDR3 totals 13 residues. The V gene lost 4 bases and the J gene lost 4 bases, with 8 bases spanning the gap. Germline CDR1 MNHEY, CDR2 SMNVEV (reference sequence). This chain's CDR3 is CASSYSGNQPQHF. DNA of the CDR3: TGTGCCAGCAGTTACTCAGGGAATCAGCCCCAGCATTTT.

This clone has just a few counts. The chain uses TRBV7-9 and TRBJ2-7; 11 nucleotides align to TRBD2. Germline CDR1 reads SEHNR; CDR2 reads FQNEAQ (reference sequence). V dropped 3 bases and J dropped 0; count of bases not matched to a gene: 1. The CDR3 sequence is 15 residues long. The CDR3 loop is CASSFLAGGSYEQYF. The CDR3 bases are TGTGCCAGCAGCTTCCTAGCGGGGGGCTCCTACGAGCAGTACTTC.

V and J are TRBV5-5 and TRBJ2-2; 7 bases match TRBD1. The germline V gene encodes CDR1 SGHKS and CDR2 YYEKEE (reference sequence). The CDR3 loop spans 17 amino acids. The V and J ends lost 3 bases and 3 bases, in that order; junction bases with no gene match: 11. The DNA of the CDR3 is TGTGCCAGCAGCTGGAAGTCGGGACAGAGCTACACCGGGGAGCTGTTTTTT. It yields the protein CASSWKSGQSYTGELFF.

J is TRBJ2-5 and V is TRBV5-1; tentative D call: TRBD2 (5 bases). Germline V gives CDR1 SGHRS, CDR2 YFSETQ. Trimming removed 0 bases at V and 11 bases at J, with 14 bases between. There are 13 residues in the CDR3. The CDR3, as DNA: TGCGCCAGCAGCTTGGCCGGGTCGTGGGAGCAGTACTTC. It yields the protein CASSLAGSWEQYF.

The V and J genes are TRBV28 and TRBJ2-7, with D possibly being TRBD2 (6 bases). Trimming took off 6 bases at V and 5 bases at J, with 17 bases between the two ends. The CDR3 extends over 14 amino acids. Looked up from germline, CDR1 is MDHEN and CDR2 is SYDVKM. The CDR3 DNA follows: TGTGCCAGCAGGCCGGGACTGGAGGGCCACGAGCAGTACTTC. Protein sequence: CASRPGLEGHEQYF.

This clone came up a few times. The V gene is TRBV5-8, the J gene TRBJ1-1, with TRBD1 as a possible D gene (5 bases). Trimming took 6 bases from V and 10 from J, leaving 19 bases between them. CDR3 length: 13 amino acids. From germline, CDR1 is SGHTS and CDR2 YDEGEE. The CDR3 reads CASITGVPGRAFF. The CDR3 DNA follows: TGTGCCAGCATTACGGGGGTCCCCGGGAGAGCTTTCTTT.

V usage is TRBV7-9 and J usage is TRBJ1-4; D is possibly TRBD1 (6 bases). This CDR3 contains 15 residues. The V gene's germline CDR1 is SEHNR and CDR2 FQNEAQ (reference sequence). Trimming left V 7 bases short and J 7 bases short, with 19 bases between. CDR3 amino acids: CASTQGIGLSEKLFF. CDR3 nucleotides: TGTGCCAGCACCCAGGGGATAGGTCTGAGTGAAAAACTGTTTTTT.

This chain uses TRBV18 with TRBJ2-1, with a weak D call TRBD1 (5 bases). Germline CDR1 reads KGHSH; CDR2 reads LQKENI. The CDR3 contains 15 residues. V dropped 4 bases and J dropped 0 bases, with 10 bases sitting between them. The DNA for the CDR3 is TGTGCCAGCTCACGACAGCCGAGCTCCTACAATGAGCAGTTCTTC. Protein: CASSRQPSSYNEQFF.

V usage is TRBV7-8 and J usage is TRBJ1-3; the D is unclear. Trimming removed 5 bases from V and 3 bases from J, with 17 bases in between. The CDR3 is made up of 16 amino acids. The germline V gene encodes CDR1 SGHVS and CDR2 FQNEAQ. CDR3 coding DNA: TGTGCCAGCAGCAGCTTAAACCCAGGCCGTGGAAACACCATATATTTT. Its translation is CASSSLNPGRGNTIYF.

The rearrangement uses TRBV7-9 and TRBJ1-1; TRBD1 is a possible D gene (6 bases). Trimming stripped 4 bases from V and 7 bases from J, with 19 bases between. The CDR3 spans 15 residues. The V gene's germline CDR1 is SEHNR and CDR2 FQNEAQ (reference sequence). CDR3 sequence: CASSYRGQWGGEAFF. The CDR3 DNA sequence: TGTGCCAGCAGCTATAGGGGACAATGGGGGGGTGAAGCTTTCTTT.

This clone was found a few times. This chain joins TRBV9 and TRBJ2-7; maybe TRBD1 (5 bases). Trimming cost V 7 bases and J 2 bases, with 16 bases left between them. This CDR3 has 14 amino acids. CDR1 is SGDLS, CDR2 YYNGEE, per germline. Here the CDR3 DNA reads TGTGCCAGCGGTTTACAGGCCAGTCCCTACGAGCAGTACTTC. This gives the protein CASGLQASPYEQYF.